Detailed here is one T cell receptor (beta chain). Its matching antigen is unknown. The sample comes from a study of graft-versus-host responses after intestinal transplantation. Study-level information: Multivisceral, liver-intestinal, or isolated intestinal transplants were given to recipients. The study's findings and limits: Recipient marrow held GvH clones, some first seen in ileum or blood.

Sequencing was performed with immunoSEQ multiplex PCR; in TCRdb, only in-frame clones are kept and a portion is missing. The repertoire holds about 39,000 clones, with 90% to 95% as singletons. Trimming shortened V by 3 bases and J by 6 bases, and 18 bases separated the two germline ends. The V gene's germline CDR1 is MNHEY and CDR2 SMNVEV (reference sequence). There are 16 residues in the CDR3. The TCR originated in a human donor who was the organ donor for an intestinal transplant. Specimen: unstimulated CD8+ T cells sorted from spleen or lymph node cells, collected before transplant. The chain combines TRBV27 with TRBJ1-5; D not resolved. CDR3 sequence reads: CASSLFSGGYPQPQHF. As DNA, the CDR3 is TGTGCCAGCAGTTTGTTCTCGGGAGGGTATCCTCAGCCCCAGCATTTT.